The rows below give T cell receptor beta chains drawn from one sample of a study of beta chain features in type 1 diabetes. This table comes from immunoSEQ multiplex PCR, and its TCRdb copy is limited to in-frame clones, with some not included. The table shows about 170,000 clones, with over 6% occurring only once. The specimen was central memory CD4+ T cells from blood. The source is a man aged 18 to 29 with type 1 diabetes. Both conserved end residues are part of each CDR3. The order of the fields is clone size, D gene, J gene, V gene, CDR3 protein, CDR3 DNA. A D gene is named only where the DNA matches it firmly. Some rows have no size entry. The others give once, few or many, or a class for an expanded clone.

size: -; D: -; J: TRBJ2-5; V: TRBV13; CDR3: CASSLFQEPVTSTQYF; DNA: TGTGCCAGCAGCTTATTTCAGGAACCCGTCACGTCGACCCAGTACTTC
size: -; D: TRBD2; J: TRBJ2-3; V: TRBV10-2; CDR3: CASSPISGAADTQYF; DNA: TGCGCCAGCAGTCCGATTAGCGGGGCGGCAGATACGCAGTATTTT
size: few; D: TRBD2; J: TRBJ2-7; V: TRBV2; CDR3: CASTWETSGSEQYF; DNA: TGTGCCAGCACTTGGGAGACTAGCGGGAGCGAGCAGTACTTC
size: -; D: -; J: TRBJ1-6; V: TRBV7-2; CDR3: CASSFIGHNNSPLHF; DNA: TGTGCCAGCAGCTTTATAGGACACAATAATTCACCCCTCCACTTT
size: few; D: -; J: TRBJ1-1; V: TRBV9; CDR3: CASSVQGNTEAFF; DNA: TGTGCCAGCAGCGTACAGGGCAACACTGAAGCTTTCTTT
size: -; D: -; J: TRBJ2-7; V: TRBV28; CDR3: CASTPGGLRYEQYF; DNA: TGTGCCAGCACTCCCGGCGGACTGCGCTACGAGCAGTACTTC
size: few; D: TRBD1; J: TRBJ1-1; V: TRBV30; CDR3: CAGGTGGQAFF; DNA: TGTGCCGGAGGGACAGGTGGCCAAGCTTTCTTT
size: few; D: -; J: TRBJ1-5; V: TRBV19; CDR3: CASSMWGGNQPQHF; DNA: TGTGCCAGTAGTATGTGGGGGGGCAATCAGCCCCAGCATTTT
size: few; D: -; J: TRBJ2-2; V: TRBV21-1; CDR3: CASSKARGCTGELFF; DNA: TGTGCCAGCAGCAAAGCTAGAGGGTGCACCGGGGAGCTGTTTTTT
size: -; D: TRBD1; J: TRBJ1-5; V: TRBV5-6; CDR3: CASSFGQGFNQPQHF; DNA: TGTGCCAGCAGCTTCGGACAGGGATTTAATCAGCCCCAGCATTTT
size: few; D: TRBD1; J: TRBJ2-3; V: TRBV7-9; CDR3: CASSFQTGGDTQYF; DNA: TGTGCCAGCAGCTTTCAGACAGGGGGGGATACGCAGTATTTT
size: few; D: TRBD2; J: TRBJ2-7; V: TRBV6-5; CDR3: CASSPSGPYEQYF; DNA: TGTGCCAGCAGTCCTAGCGGACCCTACGAGCAGTACTTC
size: few; D: TRBD2; J: TRBJ2-3; V: TRBV29-1; CDR3: CSVFRGGRGLRSDTQYF; DNA: TGCAGCGTTTTTCGGGGGGGCCGAGGACTCCGGTCAGATACGCAGTATTTT
size: few; D: TRBD1; J: TRBJ2-7; V: TRBV6-5; CDR3: CASSYGTGLYEQYF; DNA: TGTGCCAGCAGTTACGGGACAGGGTTGTACGAGCAGTACTTC
size: few; D: -; J: TRBJ2-5; V: TRBV7-9; CDR3: CASSPGRAVQETQYF; DNA: TGTGCCAGCAGCCCAGGACGAGCGGTCCAAGAGACCCAGTACTTC
size: -; D: TRBD1; J: TRBJ2-5; V: TRBV10-3; CDR3: CAISGGTAQETQYF; DNA: TGTGCCATCAGTGGGGGGACAGCCCAAGAGACCCAGTACTTC
size: -; D: -; J: TRBJ2-3; V: TRBV19; CDR3: CASSISGQRGSDTQYF; DNA: TGTGCCAGTAGTATCTCTGGACAGCGTGGGTCAGATACGCAGTATTTT
size: few; D: TRBD1; J: TRBJ2-5; V: TRBV7-2; CDR3: CASSFLGEQGDETQYF; DNA: TGTGCCAGCAGCTTCCTAGGGGAACAGGGGGACGAGACCCAGTACTTC
size: -; D: TRBD2; J: TRBJ2-3; V: TRBV29-1; CDR3: CSVSLAGASDTQYF; DNA: TGCAGCGTCTCACTAGCGGGAGCCTCGGATACGCAGTATTTT
size: -; D: -; J: TRBJ2-2; V: TRBV19; CDR3: CASSMPRTNTGELFF; DNA: TGTGCCAGTAGTATGCCGAGGACGAACACCGGGGAGCTGTTTTTT
size: -; D: -; J: TRBJ2-7; V: TRBV19; CDR3: CASSMLSGSSYEQYF; DNA: TGTGCCAGTAGTATGTTGTCAGGTAGCTCCTACGAGCAGTACTTC
size: -; D: -; J: TRBJ2-2; V: TRBV9; CDR3: CASSVGGDAGGELFF; DNA: TGTGCCAGCAGCGTTGGAGGCGATGCGGGCGGGGAGCTGTTTTTT
size: -; D: -; J: TRBJ1-5; V: TRBV28; CDR3: CASSSGQFHQPQHF; DNA: TGTGCCAGCAGCTCTGGACAGTTTCATCAGCCCCAGCATTTT
size: few; D: -; J: TRBJ2-1; V: TRBV9; CDR3: CASSVAQAYNEQFF; DNA: TGTGCCAGCAGCGTAGCACAGGCATACAATGAGCAGTTCTTC
size: few; D: TRBD1; J: TRBJ1-2; V: TRBV18; CDR3: CASSPDREVHGYTF; DNA: TGTGCCAGCTCACCCGACAGGGAGGTTCATGGCTACACCTTC
size: -; D: TRBD1; J: TRBJ1-2; V: TRBV4-3; CDR3: CASSHTGGVYGYTF; DNA: TGCGCCAGCAGCCATACAGGGGGCGTCTATGGCTACACCTTC
size: -; D: -; J: TRBJ1-5; V: TRBV27; CDR3: CASSLQVSNQPQHF; DNA: TGTGCCAGCAGTTTACAGGTTAGCAATCAGCCCCAGCATTTT
size: -; D: -; J: TRBJ1-4; V: TRBV20-1; CDR3: CSARVQEKLFF; DNA: TGCAGTGCTAGAGTACAGGAAAAACTGTTTTTT
size: few; D: -; J: TRBJ2-2; V: TRBV4-3; CDR3: CASSHPLTSTGELFF; DNA: TGCGCCAGCAGCCATCCACTAACGTCCACCGGGGAGCTGTTTTTT
size: -; D: TRBD2; J: TRBJ2-7; V: TRBV5-1; CDR3: CASSFGTTYEQYF; DNA: TGCGCCAGCAGCTTCGGGACTACCTACGAGCAGTACTTC
size: -; D: TRBD2; J: TRBJ2-7; V: TRBV28; CDR3: CAFLRTRDYSYEQYF; DNA: TGTGCCTTTTTACGGACAAGGGACTACTCCTACGAGCAGTACTTC
size: -; D: TRBD1; J: TRBJ2-1; V: TRBV11-2; CDR3: CASSLGHTGQGGEQFF; DNA: TGTGCCAGCAGCTTAGGACATACCGGACAGGGTGGTGAGCAGTTCTTC
size: few; D: -; J: TRBJ1-1; V: TRBV28; CDR3: CAARERGRNTEAFF; DNA: TGTGCCGCCCGGGAAAGAGGGAGAAACACTGAAGCTTTCTTT